This T cell receptor beta chain was obtained from a study of blood T cell repertoires in COVID-19 (dated by TCRdb to the early 2020s). Concerning the study at large: Samples from collaborators originated in the United States, Italy and Spain and spanned both the acute and convalescent phases of COVID-19. The material from the prospective study consisted of cDNA or gDNA derived from T cells, B-cell-depleted T cells, or PBMCs. Deeply sampled blood TCRbeta repertoires from subjects exposed to, actively infected with, or recovered from COVID-19 were included in the dataset. A freely available public database, intended as a resource for researchers studying the immune response to SARS-CoV-2, is where the repertoires were released. Samples were obtained from the ongoing ImmuneRACE study (first 160 participants) and from 1,254 subjects provided by 6 global collaborators. Sample metadata almost always included a de-identified subject ID, COVID-19 status, age in years and sex. Where available, HLA class I and class II types were obtained from metadata supplied by the sample provider rather than from assay-based typing.

General study outcomes and caveats: Clinical and demographic metadata were provided uncurated, with the amount varying by source and participant.

CDR1 and CDR2 are read off the germline V gene (reference sequence) as LNHDA and SQIVND. Trimming leaves V shorter by 5 bases and J shorter by 2 bases, with the junction holding 9 bases beyond the gene matches. The CDR3 covers 18 residues, taking in both the cysteine and the phenylalanine. The entry retains the CDR3 DNA only, 54 bases that are in frame from base 1. TCRbeta CDR3 regions were amplified from genomic DNA by means of the immunoSEQ Assay, a bias-controlled multiplex PCR. The paper's processing steps were these. The number of nucleated cells in each sample was estimated from the amplification of reference gene primers within the assay. Sequence reads were collapsed and filtered to measure the absolute abundance of every unique TCRbeta CDR3 rearrangement. For each sample, productive Simpson clonality was calculated as the square root of Simpson's diversity index across productive rearrangements. TCRdb provides this immuneACCESS table in a form limited to in-frame rearrangements. Some clones are lacking; in checked studies, under half of them reflect an unresolved V gene, and why the rest are absent is not known. Clone size and the V and J calls come from that table; the DNA yielded D and trimming. The sample includes some 86,000 clones, with approximately 81% observed a single time. The biggest ten clones account for around 13% of the sample.

Regarding this clone: Its antigen is unknown. It has no much larger one-base neighbor in the sample; base qualities were not kept.

The collaborating institutions used their own protocols to collect whole blood in K2EDTA tubes. For TCRbeta analysis, collaborators shipped samples as frozen whole blood, isolated PBMCs, or DNA extracted from either of those sample types. The chain was built from TRBV19 and TRBJ1-4, with 12 bases aligning to TRBD1. Specimen: peripheral blood. The origin of this receptor is a woman between 65 and 79 years old with acute or convalescent COVID-19. The CDR3 here reads CASSSPGTGGLTNEKLFF. The nucleotides read TGTGCCAGTAGTTCTCCCGGGACAGGGGGCTTGACTAATGAAAAACTGTTTTTT.